This entry lists 19 T cell receptor beta chains sequenced from one sample in a study of T-cell reconstitution after alpha-beta-depleted transplantation in children. Unique molecular identifiers were incorporated into the prepared TCRbeta library. TCRdb independently ran MiXCR on the PCR reads; one entry per CDR3 protein. Seen here are some 290,000 distinct CDR3 sequences, roughly 21% observed once, and the top ten hold about a tenth. The sequencing used PBMCs, mostly from graft donor cells, collected 180 days after TCRalphabeta/CD19-depleted stem cell transplant. The receptors were sampled from a male patient under 18 who had a stem cell transplant for acute lymphoblastic leukemia, so the T cells may come from the graft donor.

In regard to this clonotype: One junction end does not reproduce the germline sequence, and a read error may be involved. The J gene is TRBJ2-1, the V gene TRBV6-1, with D perhaps TRBD2 (6 bases). CDR1 is MNHNS and CDR2 is SASEGT in the germline V gene. This CDR3 is 14 amino acids long. The CDR3: CATSLGGSYNEQFF. As DNA, the CDR3 is TGTGCCACCAGTCTCGGGGGCTCCTACAATGAGCAGTTCTTC.

This clonotype showed up just a few times. The V call is TRBV6-5, the J call TRBJ2-7; TRBD1 matches at 9 bases. The CDR3 is 18 residues long. Germline V lookup: CDR1 MNHEY, CDR2 SVGAGI. Unmatched junction bases numbered 11, after V lost 2 bases and J lost 0 bases. The CDR3 DNA reads as TGTGCCAGCAGTTACGGGGGGGACAGGGCGTTACCCTCCTACGAGCAGTACTTC. It translates to CASSYGGDRALPSYEQYF.

The chain is built from TRBV7-9 and TRBJ2-3, with D possibly matching TRBD2 (5 bases). The V gene's germline CDR1 is SEHNR and CDR2 FQNEAQ (reference sequence). V was clipped by 4 bases and J by 1 base, with 18 bases between them. The CDR3 has 17 amino acids. This chain's CDR3 is CASSYLSIVGGTDTQYF. The CDR3 nucleotides read TGTGCCAGCAGCTACCTCTCGATAGTGGGAGGCACAGATACGCAGTATTTT.

V is TRBV5-1 and J is TRBJ2-7; D unresolved. The CDR3 runs to 14 residues. Trimming removed 1 base from V and 2 bases from J, with 10 bases in between. CDR1 SGHRS and CDR2 YFSETQ come from the germline V gene. CDR3 sequence reads: CASSLPGNTYEQYF. CDR3 DNA sequence: TGCGCCAGCAGCTTGCCCGGAAACACCTACGAGCAGTACTTC.

The V and J genes are TRBV15 and TRBJ2-7; D perhaps matches TRBD1 (5 bases). Trimming stripped 0 bases from V and 3 bases from J, with 6 bases between. The CDR3 extends over 13 amino acids. CDR1 and CDR2 (germline): LNHNV, YYDKDF (reference sequence). The CDR3 here is CATSREDSYEQYF. The CDR3 DNA reads as TGTGCCACCAGCAGAGAAGACAGCTACGAGCAGTACTTC.

This chain links TRBV5-1 with TRBJ1-1, with D maybe TRBD1 (5 bases). Trimming left V 5 bases short and J 1 base short, with 12 bases between. The CDR3 covers 14 residues. Germline V gene lookup returns CDR1 SGHRS and CDR2 YFSETQ. The CDR3 reads CASSIPGTNTEAFF. The DNA of the CDR3 is TGCGCCAGCAGTATTCCGGGGACGAACACTGAAGCTTTCTTT.

This clonotype showed up just a few times. V gene TRBV12-3 or TRBV12-4 combines with J gene TRBJ2-5; no clear D gene. V shed 6 bases and J shed 5 bases, with 13 bases lying between them. CDR3 size: 13 residues. The CDR3: CASRAQEAETQYF. The DNA for the CDR3 is TGTGCCAGCAGGGCCCAGGAAGCTGAGACCCAGTACTTC.

CDR3 sequence (DNA): TGCAGTGCCCTGGGTAGCTTACTCTCCTACGAGCAGTACTTC. Residues: CSALGSLLSYEQYF. J is TRBJ2-7 and V is TRBV20-1; D remains ambiguous. Germline V gives CDR1 DFQATT, CDR2 SNEGSKA (reference sequence). Trimming cost V 6 bases and J 0 bases, with 15 bases left between them. The CDR3 covers 14 residues.

This clonotype was recorded many times. The chain uses TRBV7-2 and TRBJ1-3; D is ambiguous. The V end was cut by 3 bases, the J end by 4 bases, with 7 bases between. CDR1 is SGHTA and CDR2 is FQGNSA in the germline V gene. This CDR3 has 13 residues. The chain's CDR3 is CASSLWHGNTIYF. CDR3 DNA sequence: TGTGCCAGCAGCTTGTGGCACGGAAACACCATATATTTT.

The chain joins TRBV29-1 to TRBJ1-2; no definite D call. Per germline, CDR1 SQVTM and CDR2 ANQGSEA. The CDR3 contains 12 residues. Trimming shortened V by 4 bases and J by 1 base, and 7 bases separated the two germline ends. Here the CDR3 reads CSVGGSNYGYTF. Here the CDR3 DNA reads TGCAGCGTTGGTGGCAGTAACTATGGCTACACCTTC.

V and J are TRBV12-3 or TRBV12-4 and TRBJ2-3, with 10 bases aligning to TRBD1. V lost 6 bases to trimming and J lost 6 bases; unmatched junction nucleotides: 9. The CDR3 loop spans 15 amino acids. CDR3: CASSRQGALDDTQYF. DNA of the CDR3: TGTGCCAGCAGCCGACAGGGGGCCCTTGATGATACGCAGTATTTT.

V is TRBV29-1 and J is TRBJ1-1; D ambiguous. Trimming removed 4 bases at V and 1 base at J, with 10 bases between. The CDR3 covers 13 residues. Looked up from germline, CDR1 is SQVTM and CDR2 is ANQGSEA. CDR3 DNA sequence: TGCAGCGTTGCCAGGAGCCCGAACACTGAAGCTTTCTTT. This sequence encodes CSVARSPNTEAFF.

The rearrangement uses TRBV7-6 and TRBJ1-1; a possible D gene is TRBD1 (5 bases). Germline CDR1 reads SGHVS; CDR2 reads FNYEAQ. The germline V and J ends were trimmed by 1 base and 1 base, with 13 bases remaining between them. There are 16 residues in the CDR3. The CDR3 spells CASSLEGAHTNTEAFF. The CDR3 DNA reads as TGTGCCAGCAGCTTAGAAGGGGCGCACACGAACACTGAAGCTTTCTTT.

This clonotype appeared a few times. This chain uses TRBV20-1 with TRBJ2-3; weak D call: TRBD2 (6 bases). CDR3 length equals 15 residues. The germline CDR1 and CDR2 sequences are DFQATT and SNEGSKA (reference sequence). V shed 3 bases and J shed 7 bases, with 20 bases lying between them. The CDR3, as DNA: TGCAGTGCTAGTCTCGTCGGAGGGCCCCCGAATACGCAGTATTTT. Its translation is CSASLVGGPPNTQYF.

This clonotype was seen only a few times. V is TRBV20-1 and J is TRBJ2-3; D remains ambiguous. The V end lost 7 bases, the J end lost 2 bases, and 13 bases lay between the germline ends. The CDR3 consists of 13 residues. Germline lookup yields CDR1 DFQATT and CDR2 SNEGSKA (reference sequence). CDR3 protein: CSVSPLATDTQYF. CDR3 in DNA: TGCAGTGTGTCGCCACTCGCCACAGATACGCAGTATTTT.

A few counts support this clonotype. The chain employs TRBV5-1 and TRBJ2-7; D may be TRBD1 or TRBD2 (5 bases each). V lost 4 bases and J lost 0, with 14 bases in between. Germline CDR1 reads SGHRS; CDR2 reads YFSETQ. This CDR3 comprises 15 residues. CDR3 amino acids: CASSRGPITSYEQYF. In DNA form, the CDR3 reads TGCGCCAGCAGCAGGGGACCGATCACCTCCTACGAGCAGTACTTC.

The chain uses TRBV21-1 and TRBJ1-4. TRBV21-1 is recorded as a pseudogene. The CDR3 contains 14 residues. The CDR3 region is CASSYRAQREKLFF. The CDR3 DNA reads as TGTGCCAGCAGCTACCGGGCCCAGAGAGAAAAACTGTTTTTT.

The rearrangement uses TRBV15 and TRBJ1-5; 8 bases are shared with TRBD1. CDR3 size: 17 residues. Germline CDR1 is LNHNV and CDR2 is YYDKDF (reference sequence). The V segment lost 4 bases and the J segment 5 bases; nucleotides outside the gene matches: 13. CDR3 amino acids: CATSKDRGEAYYQPQHF. The CDR3 bases are TGTGCCACCAGCAAAGACAGGGGAGAGGCATATTATCAGCCCCAGCATTTT.

The chain recombines TRBV20-1 with TRBJ2-3, with D perhaps TRBD2 (6 bases). V was trimmed by 2 bases and J by 4 bases, leaving 13 bases between them. The CDR3 covers 14 residues. CDR1 is DFQATT and CDR2 is SNEGSKA in the germline V gene (reference sequence). Written as DNA, the CDR3 is TGCAGTGCTAGATGGCGGGATAGACCAGATACGCAGTATTTT. The encoded protein is CSARWRDRPDTQYF.